A selection of T cell receptor beta chains follows, all from one sample in a study of blood T cells in healthy people across ages. TCRdb called the 5' RACE reads again in MiXCR, with one record for every CDR3 protein. The top ten clones hold 6.5% to 10% of a sample with about 1.5 million distinct CDR3 sequences, around 42% of them seen once. The sequenced material came from blood. Receptor source: a woman younger than 30 in good health. Each CDR3 is given with its conserved first and last residue. Fields, in order: J gene, clone size, V gene, D gene, CDR3 DNA, CDR3 protein. The D gene is left open where the match is weak. A row's size may be missing; if present it is once, few, many or a size class.

j_gene: TRBJ2-3
abundance: few
v_gene: TRBV7-8
d_gene: -
CDR3nt: TGTGCCAGCAGCGTGCTCAGCGGGAGCACAGATACGCAGTATTTT
CDR3aa: CASSVLSGSTDTQYF

j_gene: TRBJ1-1
abundance: -
v_gene: TRBV29-1
d_gene: TRBD1
CDR3nt: TGCAGCGTTGAAAGCCGGGACAGAGTCACTAAAGCTTTCTTT
CDR3aa: CSVESRDRVTKAFF

j_gene: TRBJ2-1
abundance: -
v_gene: TRBV12-5
d_gene: -
CDR3nt: TGTGCTAGTGGTTTGGCCTTGGGCTTTCAGGATGAGCAGTTCTTC
CDR3aa: CASGLALGFQDEQFF

j_gene: TRBJ2-1
abundance: -
v_gene: TRBV7-2
d_gene: -
CDR3nt: TGTGCCAGCAGCCCCGGGACGAGCATTTACAATGAGCAGTTCTTC
CDR3aa: CASSPGTSIYNEQFF

j_gene: TRBJ1-2
abundance: -
v_gene: TRBV20-1
d_gene: TRBD1
CDR3nt: TGCAGTGCTAGGGCACAGGGACAGGGGGCGCGGAACTACACCTTC
CDR3aa: CSARAQGQGARNYTF

j_gene: TRBJ2-5
abundance: -
v_gene: TRBV7-2
d_gene: -
CDR3nt: TGTGCCAGCAGCTCGGGGACACTCCCTCTTTCGGAGTACTTC
CDR3aa: CASSSGTLPLSEYF

j_gene: TRBJ1-1
abundance: few
v_gene: TRBV12-3/TRBV12-4
d_gene: TRBD1
CDR3nt: TGTGCCAGCAGTTTGCGCGGGACAGTGAACACTGAAGCTTTCTTT
CDR3aa: CASSLRGTVNTEAFF

j_gene: TRBJ2-3
abundance: few
v_gene: TRBV6-5
d_gene: -
CDR3nt: TGTGCCAGCAGTTACTCGCGGACTCAGATTGGTACGCAGTATTTT
CDR3aa: CASSYSRTQIGTQYF

j_gene: TRBJ1-5
abundance: -
v_gene: TRBV12-3/TRBV12-4
d_gene: TRBD1
CDR3nt: TGTGCCAGCAAGCAGGGGGCCGCGCGGCCCCAGCATTTT
CDR3aa: CASKQGAARPQHF

j_gene: TRBJ1-4
abundance: -
v_gene: TRBV7-9
d_gene: TRBD1
CDR3nt: TGTGCCAGCAGCTCAACGACAGGGGCAAAACTGTTTTTT
CDR3aa: CASSSTTGAKLFF

j_gene: TRBJ1-2
abundance: once
v_gene: TRBV6-1
d_gene: TRBD1
CDR3nt: TGTGCCAGCAGTGTACCCGGGACAGGGGGCCGAGGCTACACCTTC
CDR3aa: CASSVPGTGGRGYTF

j_gene: TRBJ1-6
abundance: -
v_gene: TRBV4-1
d_gene: -
CDR3nt: TGCGCCAGCAGCCAAGACGGAACTTCACCCCTCCACTTT
CDR3aa: CASSQDGTSPLHF

j_gene: TRBJ2-7
abundance: few
v_gene: TRBV12-3/TRBV12-4
d_gene: -
CDR3nt: TGTGCCAGCAGTTTAGCAGATACCGTCCGCTACGAGCAGTACTTC
CDR3aa: CASSLADTVRYEQYF

j_gene: TRBJ2-3
abundance: -
v_gene: TRBV27
d_gene: -
CDR3nt: TGTGCCAGCAGTTTAATTTCCCGGTACGCAGATACGCAGTATTTT
CDR3aa: CASSLISRYADTQYF

j_gene: TRBJ2-4
abundance: few
v_gene: TRBV25-1
d_gene: -
CDR3nt: TGTGCCAGCAGTAAGACTGGCTGGGAGCAGTACTTC
CDR3aa: CASSKTGWEQYF

j_gene: TRBJ2-1
abundance: -
v_gene: TRBV4-1
d_gene: -
CDR3nt: TGCGCCAGCAGCCACCTCGGGAGCGACCCCTACAGTGAGCAGTTCTTC
CDR3aa: CASSHLGSDPYSEQFF

j_gene: TRBJ1-1
abundance: once
v_gene: TRBV30
d_gene: -
CDR3nt: TGTGCCTGGGCCAGGGTGATGAACACTGAAGCTTTCTTT
CDR3aa: CAWARVMNTEAFF

j_gene: TRBJ2-7
abundance: -
v_gene: TRBV3-1
d_gene: TRBD1
CDR3nt: TGTGCCAGCAGCGTGGACCGGGACAGGGGCCACGAGCAGTACTTC
CDR3aa: CASSVDRDRGHEQYF

j_gene: TRBJ1-1
abundance: -
v_gene: TRBV3-1
d_gene: -
CDR3nt: TGTGCCAGCAGCCAAGGGCTGACAGTGTCGATTGAAGCTTTCTTT
CDR3aa: CASSQGLTVSIEAFF

j_gene: TRBJ2-3
abundance: once
v_gene: TRBV18
d_gene: -
CDR3nt: TGTGCCAGCTCGCCCCAATTCCCTCCAGATACGCAGTATTTT
CDR3aa: CASSPQFPPDTQYF

j_gene: TRBJ1-1
abundance: few
v_gene: TRBV20-1
d_gene: -
CDR3nt: TGCAGTGCTCGACAGAGGAACACTGAAGCTTTCTTT
CDR3aa: CSARQRNTEAFF

j_gene: TRBJ1-1
abundance: many
v_gene: TRBV20-1
d_gene: -
CDR3nt: TGCAGTGAAACTGGGGACCATGAAGCTTTCTTT
CDR3aa: CSETGDHEAFF

j_gene: TRBJ2-1
abundance: -
v_gene: TRBV20-1
d_gene: TRBD2
CDR3nt: TGCAGTGCTAGCACGGTTAGCGGGGGGCCCATATACAATGAGCAGTTCTTC
CDR3aa: CSASTVSGGPIYNEQFF

j_gene: TRBJ2-3
abundance: few
v_gene: TRBV29-1
d_gene: TRBD2
CDR3nt: TGCAGCGTTGAGGGGACTAGCGGGGCCACAGATACGCAGTATTTT
CDR3aa: CSVEGTSGATDTQYF

j_gene: TRBJ1-6
abundance: -
v_gene: TRBV19
d_gene: TRBD1
CDR3nt: TGTGCCAGTAGCTACGGGACAGGGGGCTCGAATTCACCCCTCCACTTT
CDR3aa: CASSYGTGGSNSPLHF

j_gene: TRBJ2-3
abundance: -
v_gene: TRBV6-5
d_gene: -
CDR3nt: TGTGCCAGCGTAGGCGGGGCGGGAAGAGATACGCAGTATTTT
CDR3aa: CASVGGAGRDTQYF

j_gene: TRBJ2-3
abundance: -
v_gene: TRBV20-1
d_gene: TRBD2
CDR3nt: TGCAGTGCTAACTCCCGACTAGCGGGAAGGGCAGATACGCAGTATTTT
CDR3aa: CSANSRLAGRADTQYF

j_gene: TRBJ2-1
abundance: -
v_gene: TRBV5-1
d_gene: -
CDR3nt: TGCGCCAGCAGCTTGGGTCCAGCCGTAGTTATTGATGAGCAGTTCTTC
CDR3aa: CASSLGPAVVIDEQFF

j_gene: TRBJ1-1
abundance: few
v_gene: TRBV5-1
d_gene: -
CDR3nt: TGCGCCAGCAGCTTGATTCAGGGCGGGAACACTGAAGCTTTCTTT
CDR3aa: CASSLIQGGNTEAFF

j_gene: TRBJ2-1
abundance: few
v_gene: TRBV20-1
d_gene: -
CDR3nt: TGCAGTGCTAGAGTCGGCGGCTCAGACAATGAGCAGTTCTTC
CDR3aa: CSARVGGSDNEQFF

j_gene: TRBJ2-3
abundance: -
v_gene: TRBV29-1
d_gene: TRBD1
CDR3nt: TGCAGCGTTGTGAGGGGGCAGCGATCTAGCACAGATACGCAGTATTTT
CDR3aa: CSVVRGQRSSTDTQYF

j_gene: TRBJ1-1
abundance: -
v_gene: TRBV28
d_gene: -
CDR3nt: TGTGCCAGCACCCCCAGCAGGGAGGTGACTGAAGCTTTCTTT
CDR3aa: CASTPSREVTEAFF

j_gene: TRBJ1-5
abundance: once
v_gene: TRBV15
d_gene: -
CDR3nt: TGTGCCACCAGCAGGAGGAGGGGGGGTACGGGCAATCAGCCCCAGCATTTT
CDR3aa: CATSRRRGGTGNQPQHF